The entry below describes one T cell receptor (beta chain). Its antigen is not yet known. No much larger clone exists at a distance of one base, and base qualities are not known. Library method: 5' RACE. TCRdb shows the sequencer as Illumina HiSeq 2500. A second PCR of about 7 to 12 cycles was run with a J-beta primer mix and a sample-barcoded 5' primer. A template-switch 5' adaptor carrying 12 random nucleotides introduced a unique molecular identifier onto each TCR beta cDNA molecule. Each sample yielded at least 3 million CDR3-containing paired-end reads. The Mint cDNA synthesis kit, primed by a TRBC-specific oligonucleotide, was used to synthesize first-strand cDNA from all RNA. Following uracil-DNA glycosylase treatment, a first 18-cycle PCR with universal primers M1SS and BC2_uni_R was performed on all cDNA. The paper's data handling went like this. For normalization, 1 million high-quality reads, each with a distinct molecular identifier, were randomly selected from each sample. Reads sharing molecular identifiers were discarded rather than binned into consensus sequences. MiTCR, run with a Q25 quality threshold and the strictest error-elimination algorithm, handled CDR3 identification, clonotype clustering and error correction. A nonparametric unseen species model with Euler transformation was used to estimate lower-bound total TCR beta diversity. TCRdb reprocessed the public reads (quality trimming at Q25 with fastp, clone calling with MiXCR) and kept in-frame beta chains. Merged by CDR3 protein, the rows form single entries marked with the most common genes and DNA. V and J calls and clone size were set by TCRdb, not the authors. This sample lists 720,000 or so distinct CDR3 sequences; around two fifths were detected once. 25% to 30% of the sample lies in the top ten.

This specimen comes from a study of blood T cells in healthy people across ages (dated by TCRdb to about 2015). A note on the overall study: In model experiments, roughly one uniquely barcoded TCR beta cDNA molecule per two T cells was captured by template switching. To track age-related changes in TCR beta repertoire diversity, the study relied on deep sequencing normalized with unique cDNA molecular identifiers. To avoid experimental bias, donors of different ages were spread randomly across the sequencing lanes. Two additional independent replicas of 1 million unique cDNA reads from the same blood draw were analyzed for two donors (one aged 18 to 30 and one aged 80 or older). Four age groups were formed from the donors: young (average about 15 years), middle-aged (around 39), aged (approximately 60) and long-lived (roughly 88).

The investigation overall reported the following: Estimates of total diversity based on one million sequenced T cells were considered lower bounds and underestimates. Because donor CMV infection status was unknown, age-related changes in expanded clonotypes were potentially confounded. Observed TCR beta diversity per million T cells fell roughly linearly with age, and a significant reduction was already apparent by age approximately 40. Observed TCR beta diversity correlated strongly with the percentage of naive T cells measured by flow cytometry. Compared with the aged group, more naive CD4+ T cells, fewer expanded clones and increased TCR diversity were shown by the long-lived group, suggesting age selection. Bulk unsorted PBMC profiling prevented conclusive comparison of naive and antigen-experienced compartments.

The donors were roughly 40 Caucasian individuals from Russia, aged roughly 6 to 95 years, who were systemically healthy. Approximately 10 milliliters of peripheral blood were collected from each donor into EDTA-treated Vacutainer tubes. Ficoll-Paque density-gradient centrifugation was used to isolate PBMCs, with at least 6.5 million per sample. Total RNA was extracted from PBMCs with Trizol reagent, with at least 6 micrograms obtained per sample. The percentages of naive CD45RAhigh/CD27high T cells were determined by flow cytometry on a PBMC aliquot from every donor. The sequence came from an elderly man in good health. Specimen: blood.

This receptor carries the CDR3 CASSEAGRVYTEAFF. Here is the DNA: TGCGCCAGCAGTGAGGCAGGGCGGGTGTACACTGAAGCTTTCTTT. This chain is built from TRBV10-2 and TRBJ1-1, and perhaps TRBD1 as D gene, on 5 matching bases. The CDR3 covers 15 residues, taking in both the cysteine and the phenylalanine. The only DNA kept is the CDR3, 45 bases in frame from the first base. Via the germline V gene, CDR1 is WSHSY and CDR2 SAAADI. V is shortened by 2 bases, J by 3 bases, and the region joining them spans 13 bases.